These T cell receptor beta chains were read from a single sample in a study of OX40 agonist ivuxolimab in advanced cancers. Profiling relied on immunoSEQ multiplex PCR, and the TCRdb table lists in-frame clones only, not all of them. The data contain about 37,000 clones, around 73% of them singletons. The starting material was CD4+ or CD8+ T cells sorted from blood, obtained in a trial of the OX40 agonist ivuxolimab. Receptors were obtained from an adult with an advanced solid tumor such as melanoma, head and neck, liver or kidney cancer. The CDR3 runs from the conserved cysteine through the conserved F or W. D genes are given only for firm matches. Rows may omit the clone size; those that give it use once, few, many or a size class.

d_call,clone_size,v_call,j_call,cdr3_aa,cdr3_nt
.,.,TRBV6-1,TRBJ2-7,CASSEATGPHEQYF,TGTGCCAGCAGTGAAGCCACAGGGCCCCACGAGCAGTACTTC
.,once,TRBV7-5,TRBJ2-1,CVRSLAGTSGYNEQFF,TGTGTCAGAAGCTTAGCAGGGACTAGCGGCTACAATGAGCAGTTCTTC
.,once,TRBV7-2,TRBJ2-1,CASSRWEIPGYDEQFF,TGTGCCAGCAGCCGCTGGGAAATACCAGGTTATGATGAGCAGTTCTTC
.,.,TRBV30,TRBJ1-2,CAWVRAGAVYGYTF,TGTGCCTGGGTGCGGGCGGGGGCTGTCTATGGCTACACCTTC
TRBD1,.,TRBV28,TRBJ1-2,CASSPDRAGYTF,TGTGCCAGCAGTCCAGACAGGGCTGGCTACACCTTC
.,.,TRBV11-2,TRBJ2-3,CASSLLRWDTQYF,TGTGCCAGCAGCCTCCTAAGGTGGGATACGCAGTATTTT
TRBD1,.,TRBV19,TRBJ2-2,CASRPRDRETGELFF,TGTGCCAGTAGACCCCGGGACAGGGAAACCGGGGAGCTGTTTTTT
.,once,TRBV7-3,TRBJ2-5,CASSSAGEETQYF,TGTGCCAGCAGCTCGGCTGGGGAAGAGACCCAGTACTTC
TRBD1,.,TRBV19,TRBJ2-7,CASSEGQGPYEQYF,TGTGCCAGTAGCGAGGGACAGGGACCCTACGAGCAGTACTTC
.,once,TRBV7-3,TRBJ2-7,CASSPHQGPSYEQYF,TGTGCCAGCAGCCCACACCAGGGGCCTTCCTACGAGCAGTACTTC
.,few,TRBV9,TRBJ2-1,CASSVRETRNEQFF,TGTGCCAGCAGCGTCCGGGAGACCCGCAATGAGCAGTTCTTC
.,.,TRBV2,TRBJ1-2,CASKGRGQANYGYTF,TGTGCCAGCAAGGGCAGGGGCCAAGCTAACTATGGCTACACCTTC
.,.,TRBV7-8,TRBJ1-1,CASSLAPGPGGAFF,TGTGCCAGCAGCTTAGCCCCAGGGCCTGGTGGAGCTTTCTTT
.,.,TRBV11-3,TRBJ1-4,CASSLDREGEKLFF,TGTGCCAGCAGCTTAGACCGGGAGGGTGAAAAACTGTTTTTT
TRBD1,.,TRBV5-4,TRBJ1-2,CASRPGTVFNYGYTF,TGTGCCAGCAGGCCCGGGACAGTATTTAACTATGGCTACACCTTC
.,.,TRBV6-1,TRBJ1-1,CASSVIRQGLNTEAFF,TGTGCCAGCAGTGTAATTCGTCAGGGGTTGAACACTGAAGCTTTCTTT
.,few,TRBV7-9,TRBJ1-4,CASSLAGVRQGNEKLFF,TGTGCCAGCAGCTTAGCTGGAGTGAGGCAGGGAAATGAAAAACTGTTTTTT
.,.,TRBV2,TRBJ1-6,CASSRQASYNSPLHF,TGTGCCAGCAGTAGACAGGCATCCTATAATTCACCCCTCCACTTT
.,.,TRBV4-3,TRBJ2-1,CASSHHLGRDNEQFF,TGCGCCAGCAGCCACCACCTGGGACGGGACAATGAGCAGTTCTTC
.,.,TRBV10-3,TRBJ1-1,CAIAVGGMNTEAFF,TGTGCCATCGCGGTCGGGGGCATGAACACTGAAGCTTTCTTT
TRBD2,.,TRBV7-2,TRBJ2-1,CASVFGTSGYNEQFF,TGTGCCAGCGTATTCGGGACTAGCGGTTACAATGAGCAGTTCTTC
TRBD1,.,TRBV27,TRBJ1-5,CASSQYRGSNQPQHF,TGTGCCAGCAGTCAATACAGGGGAAGCAATCAGCCCCAGCATTTT
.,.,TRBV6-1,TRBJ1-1,CASRWELNTEAFF,TGTGCCAGCAGGTGGGAATTGAACACTGAAGCTTTCTTT
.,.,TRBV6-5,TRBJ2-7,CASSYSISYEQYF,TGTGCCAGCAGTTACAGTATTTCCTACGAGCAGTACTTC
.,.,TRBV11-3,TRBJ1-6,CASSLGKSHSPLHF,TGTGCCAGCAGCTTAGGCAAGAGTCATTCACCCCTCCACTTT
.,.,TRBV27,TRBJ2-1,CASSPSVGRYNEQFF,TGTGCCAGCAGTCCCTCGGTCGGACGCTACAATGAGCAGTTCTTC
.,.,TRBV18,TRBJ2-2,CASSPPTNTGELFF,TGTGCCAGCTCACCCCCTACGAACACCGGGGAGCTGTTTTTT
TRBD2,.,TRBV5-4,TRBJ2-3,CASSFLAGDADTQYF,TGTGCCAGCAGCTTTCTAGCGGGAGATGCAGATACGCAGTATTTT
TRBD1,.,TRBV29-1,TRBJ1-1,CSVRGANTEAFF,TGCAGCGTCAGGGGGGCTAACACTGAAGCTTTCTTT
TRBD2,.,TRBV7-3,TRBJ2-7,CASSGRGLAGEIANYEQYF,TGTGCCAGCAGTGGACGAGGACTAGCGGGAGAGATTGCCAACTACGAGCAGTACTTC